This T cell receptor (beta chain) is drawn from a study of cytotoxic CD8 clonotypes in ibrutinib-treated CLL. On the study more broadly: Average yields of around 260,000 productive templates and tens of thousands of productive rearrangements characterized the samples.

The CDR3 length is 13 residues. Trimming shortened V by 2 bases and J by 5 bases, and 7 bases separated the two germline ends. Germline lookup yields CDR1 SGHTA and CDR2 FQGTGA. Using immunoSEQ multiplex PCR, the repertoire was profiled, and TCRdb retains in-frame clones only, with some absent. The data contain more than 200,000 clones, roughly 70% of them seen just once; the ten biggest clones take up 15%. Sequenced material: PBMCs, taken after 24 months of ibrutinib treatment. The chain carries TRBV7-3 and TRBJ1-5; D unresolved. The sequence derives from a human donor with chronic lymphocytic leukemia. CDR3 in DNA: TGTGCCAGCAGCTTAGGAACGGATCAGCCCCAGCATTTT. Amino acid sequence: CASSLGTDQPQHF.